This T cell receptor beta chain was found in a study of blood T cell repertoires in COVID-19. At the level of the study: There were acute and convalescent COVID-19 samples, and they came from the United States, Italy and Spain. Sources were T cells, B-cell-depleted T cells, or PBMCs; the material itself was cDNA or gDNA.

In the study's own analysis: Reference gene primer amplification in the assay estimated nucleated cell counts. Measured with immunoSEQ multiplex PCR; TCRdb has only the in-frame clones, and not every one. V and J calls and clone size come straight from that table; D and trimming were deduced from the DNA. The sample holds some 130,000 clones, roughly 85% seen once. Germline CDR1 is SGHTA and CDR2 is FQGNSA. The length of the CDR3 is 14 residues. V lost 1 base and J lost 7; bases outside the gene matches: 1. The V call is TRBV7-2, the J call TRBJ2-2; TRBD1 matches 9 bases. This receptor was identified in a man older than 75 with acute or convalescent COVID-19. The source material was peripheral blood. This chain's CDR3 is CASSLDRGLGELFF. As DNA, the CDR3 is TGTGCCAGCAGCTTAGACAGGGGGCTCGGGGAGCTGTTTTTT.